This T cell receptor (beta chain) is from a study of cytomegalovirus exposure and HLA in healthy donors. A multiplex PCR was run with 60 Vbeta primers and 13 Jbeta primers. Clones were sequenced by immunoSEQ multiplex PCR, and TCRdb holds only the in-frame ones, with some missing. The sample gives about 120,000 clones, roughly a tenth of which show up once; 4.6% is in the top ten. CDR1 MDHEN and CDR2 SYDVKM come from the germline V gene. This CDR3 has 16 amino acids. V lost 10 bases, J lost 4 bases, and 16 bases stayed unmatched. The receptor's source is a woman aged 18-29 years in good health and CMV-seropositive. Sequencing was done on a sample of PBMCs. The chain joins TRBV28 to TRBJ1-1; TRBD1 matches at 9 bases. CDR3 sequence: CATTGGAGSLGTEAFF. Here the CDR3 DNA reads TGTGCCACTACAGGGGGCGCCGGTTCTTTGGGCACTGAAGCTTTCTTT. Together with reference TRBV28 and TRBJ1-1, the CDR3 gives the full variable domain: DVKVTQSSRYLVKRTGEKVFLECVQDMDHENMFWYRQDPGLGLRLIYFSYDVKMKEKGDIPEGYSVSREKKERFSLILESASTNQTSMYLCATTGGAGSLGTEAFFGQGTRLTVV.